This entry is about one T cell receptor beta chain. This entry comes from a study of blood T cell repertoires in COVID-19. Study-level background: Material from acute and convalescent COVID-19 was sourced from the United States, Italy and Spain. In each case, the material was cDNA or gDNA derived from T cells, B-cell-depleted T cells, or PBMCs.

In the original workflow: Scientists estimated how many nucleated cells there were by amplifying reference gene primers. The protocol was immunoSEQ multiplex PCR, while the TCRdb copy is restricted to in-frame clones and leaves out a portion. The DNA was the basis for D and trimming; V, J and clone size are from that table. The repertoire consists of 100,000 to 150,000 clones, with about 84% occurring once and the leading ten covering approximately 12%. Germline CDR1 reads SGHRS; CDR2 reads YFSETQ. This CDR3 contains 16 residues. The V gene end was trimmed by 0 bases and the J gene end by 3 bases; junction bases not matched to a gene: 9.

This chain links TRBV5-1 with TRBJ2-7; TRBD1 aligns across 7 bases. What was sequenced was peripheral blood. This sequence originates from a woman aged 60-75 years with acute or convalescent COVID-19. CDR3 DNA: TGCGCCAGCAGCTTGGCTCGGACAGGCACCAGCTACGAGCAGTACTTC. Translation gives CASSLARTGTSYEQYF.